These 17 T cell receptor beta chains share one sample of origin, sequenced in a study of human T cells and chemical hapten exposure. Time point described: pre-sensitization, week 0. Described treatment: therapeutic diphenylcyclopropenone sensitization with weekly scalp DPC. In TCRdb, the RACE reads were re-called with MiXCR into one record per CDR3 protein. The data contain around 92,000 distinct CDR3 sequences, about a tenth of them seen just once; the ten biggest clones take up approximately 3.1%. Sequenced here: whole blood, sampled in connection with sensitization to the hapten diphenylcyclopropenone (DPC). These receptors were obtained from a woman aged 55-69 years with alopecia areata. Some clones in this sample may be carry-over from other donors' samples.

This clonotype was seen a handful of times. V and J are TRBV7-9 and TRBJ2-7, with unresolved D. The CDR3 loop spans 12 amino acids. Germline V CDR1 and CDR2: SEHNR, FQNEAQ (reference sequence). V was shortened by 3 bases and J by 2 bases, with 5 bases between the two germline ends. DNA of the CDR3: TGTGCCAGCAGCTTGGCTACCTACGAGCAGTACTTC. Protein sequence: CASSLATYEQYF.

As for this clonotype: Just one base apart from a much larger clone, this may be a read error. This chain joins TRBV7-9 and TRBJ2-1, with 11 bases that match TRBD2. The end of the DNA is better explained by TRBJ2-7, so the J call may be wrong. CDR3 length: 15 amino acids. Per germline, CDR1 SEHNR and CDR2 FQNEAQ (reference sequence). Here the CDR3 DNA reads TGTGCCAGCAGCTCAAGACTAGCGGGGCACAATGAGCAGTACTTC. This codes for CASSSRLAGHNEQYF.

On this clonotype: This sequence may be a read error, since a much larger clone differs from it by one base. This CDR3 fails to terminate in the conserved phenylalanine or tryptophan, so it likely reflects a read error. J is TRBJ2-6 and V is TRBV25-1, with D possibly matching TRBD1 (6 bases). This CDR3 is 14 amino acids long. V lost 8 bases and J lost 4, with 12 bases in between. Germline-derived CDR1 and CDR2 are MGHDK and SYGVNS. CDR3 bases: TGTGCCAGCGGGACAACAACGGGGGCCAACGTCCTGACTCTC. It translates to CASGTTTGANVLTL.

V and J are TRBV7-9 and TRBJ2-1, with 7 bases identical to TRBD2. Germline CDR1 SEHNR, CDR2 FQNEAQ (reference sequence). V lost 2 bases, J lost 4 bases, and 5 bases stayed unmatched. CDR3 length equals 15 residues. Here the CDR3 DNA reads TGTGCCAGCAGCTTACACCCTAGCGGATACAATGAGCAGTTCTTC. This sequence encodes CASSLHPSGYNEQFF.

This clonotype occurred a few times. CDR3 sequence (DNA): TGTGCCAGCAGCCCCGGGACAGGGTACGAGCAGTACTTC. Protein product: CASSPGTGYEQYF. The chain combines TRBV28 with TRBJ2-7; TRBD1 agrees at 9 bases. Trimming removed 6 bases from V and 4 bases from J; junction bases left unmatched: 4. Germline CDR1 reads MDHEN; CDR2 reads SYDVKM. The CDR3 is made up of 13 amino acids.

Ten or more counts support this clonotype. The rearrangement joins TRBV6-6 to TRBJ1-2; possible D gene TRBD1, 5 bases. Germline V CDR1 and CDR2: MNHNY, SVGAGI (reference sequence). Trimming pared 8 bases from V and 2 bases from J, leaving 15 bases between. This CDR3 contains 14 residues. This CDR3 is CASSQIGGNYGYTF. The CDR3 nucleotides read TGTGCCAGCTCCCAAATCGGGGGGAACTATGGCTACACCTTC.

This clonotype came up many times. This chain uses TRBV6-5 with TRBJ2-3, with a tentative D call TRBD2 (7 bases). There are 16 residues in the CDR3. Germline V gene lookup returns CDR1 MNHEY and CDR2 SVGAGI. V lost 6 bases and J lost 4, with 20 bases in between. The CDR3 nucleotides read TGTGCCAGCAGCCGACGCGGGGGCGTCAGCTCAGATACGCAGTATTTT. Protein sequence: CASSRRGGVSSDTQYF.

At least ten counts were recorded for this clonotype. The chain links TRBV5-1 to TRBJ1-6, with 9 positions matching TRBD1. Germline values: CDR1 SGHRS, CDR2 YFSETQ. Unmatched junction bases numbered 5, after V lost 2 bases and J lost 8 bases. The CDR3 sequence is 15 residues long. The CDR3 coding sequence is TGCGCCAGCAGCTTACCGGGACAGGGCGATTCACCCCTCCACTTT. Protein: CASSLPGQGDSPLHF. Drawing the rest from reference TRBV5-1 and TRBJ1-6, the complete variable domain is KAGVTQTPRYLIKTRGQQVTLSCSPISGHRSVSWYQQTPGQGLQFLFEYFSETQRNKGNFPGRFSGRQFSNSRSEMNVSTLELGDSALYLCASSLPGQGDSPLHFGNGTRLTVT.

This clonotype was counted ten times or more. This rearrangement joins TRBV20-1 to TRBJ2-7, with 10 positions matching TRBD1. There are 12 residues in the CDR3. Germline trimming cut 5 bases from V and 8 bases from J; bases unmatched to any gene: 6. Germline V CDR1 and CDR2: DFQATT, SNEGSKA (reference sequence). CDR3 in amino acids: CSARGTGEKQYF. CDR3 DNA sequence: TGCAGTGCTCGCGGGACAGGGGAGAAGCAGTACTTC.

This clonotype has a count of ten or more. The chain couples TRBV20-1 to TRBJ1-4; D gene unclear. Germline assignment: CDR1 DFQATT and CDR2 SNEGSKA (reference sequence). This CDR3 is built from 16 residues. The ends were cut back, 5 bases at V and 5 bases at J, with 21 bases in the middle. CDR3 nucleotide sequence: TGCAGTGCTCCCCCCGTGTCGGGCGTTCTCAATGAAAAACTGTTTTTT. Translation: CSAPPVSGVLNEKLFF.

In this sample, this clonotype turned up a few times. This chain connects TRBV13 to TRBJ1-1, with D uncertain. Looked up from germline, CDR1 is PRHDT and CDR2 is FYEKMQ (reference sequence). The CDR3 is 14 amino acids. Deletions cut 0 bases from V and 4 bases from J, with 9 bases between. CDR3 nucleotide sequence: TGTGCCAGCAGCTTAGGCCCCGCCACCACTGAAGCTTTCTTT. It translates to CASSLGPATTEAFF.

The chain joins TRBV12-3 or TRBV12-4 to TRBJ2-5, with 9 bases lining up with TRBD2. V trimming: 10 bases; J trimming: 4 bases; junction bases outside the gene matches: 16. The length of the CDR3 is 16 residues. In DNA form, the CDR3 reads TGTGCCATCAGGGGGGGTGAGGGTAGCGGGAGAGAGACCCAGTACTTC. Protein sequence: CAIRGGEGSGRETQYF.

This clonotype was observed at least ten times. The V gene is TRBV2, the J gene TRBJ1-1; TRBD1 aligns across 8 bases. The junction had 11 bases not matched to a gene; V was cut back by 10 bases and J by 4 bases. The CDR3 is made up of 14 amino acids. CDR1 and CDR2 (germline): SNHLY, FYNNEI. CDR3 residues: CATAPTTGGTEAFF. The CDR3 region has the DNA TGTGCCACAGCCCCTACAACAGGGGGCACTGAAGCTTTCTTT.

This clonotype was detected ten times or more. The rearrangement joins TRBV5-5 to TRBJ2-1; D possibly corresponds to TRBD2 (6 bases). This CDR3 contains 14 residues. Germline CDR1 SGHKS, CDR2 YYEKEE (reference sequence). V lost 1 base and J lost 7, with 12 bases in between. For the CDR3, the DNA is TGTGCCAGCAGCTTGTTGAGGGACTGGAATGAGCAGTTCTTC. It yields the protein CASSLLRDWNEQFF.

Only a few counts were recorded for this clonotype. The gene calls are TRBV2 and TRBJ2-5; D is uncertain. Trimming took off 5 bases at V and 5 bases at J, with 6 bases between the two ends. The CDR3 spans 11 residues. Per the germline V gene, CDR1 is SNHLY and CDR2 is FYNNEI. In DNA, the CDR3 is TGTGCCAGCAGTTCACTTGAGACCCAGTACTTC. This sequence encodes CASSSLETQYF.

This clonotype appeared many times. The chain couples TRBV7-2 to TRBJ2-6; 9 bases match TRBD1. CDR1 SGHTA and CDR2 FQGNSA come from the germline V gene. This CDR3 has 18 residues. V was pared by 5 bases and J by 1 base, with 9 bases of the junction left unmatched. CDR3 DNA: TGTGCCAGCAGCCAAAGGGGGACAGGGTTGTCTGGGGCCAACGTCCTGACTTTC. It yields the protein CASSQRGTGLSGANVLTF.

This clonotype was observed at least ten times. The chain combines TRBV20-1 with TRBJ2-1; TRBD2 aligns across 9 bases. This CDR3 comprises 16 residues. Germline values: CDR1 DFQATT, CDR2 SNEGSKA (reference sequence). V was clipped by 0 bases and J by 9 bases; unmatched bases: 12. The CDR3 DNA reads as TGCAGTGCTAGAGACCCTGGCGGGGGGGTCTTCCCTGAGCAGTTCTTC. This translates into CSARDPGGGVFPEQFF.